This T cell receptor beta chain came from a study of blood T cell repertoires in COVID-19. The assay was immunoSEQ multiplex PCR, and TCRdb's table has in-frame clones only and misses some. The repertoire holds 170,000 or so clones, roughly nine tenths seen once, with under 2% in the top ten. This TCR was recovered from a man between 18 and 29 years old who had recovered from COVID-19. Sequencing input: peripheral blood.

DNA for the CDR3: TGCGCCAGCAGCCTATACATCCAAGAGACCCAGTACTTC. Protein: CASSLYIQETQYF. The chain joins TRBV4-3 to TRBJ2-5; D is unresolved. CDR1 LGHNA and CDR2 YSLEER come from the germline V gene. The CDR3 totals 13 residues. V was cut by 4 bases and J by 1 base, with 7 bases left in between.